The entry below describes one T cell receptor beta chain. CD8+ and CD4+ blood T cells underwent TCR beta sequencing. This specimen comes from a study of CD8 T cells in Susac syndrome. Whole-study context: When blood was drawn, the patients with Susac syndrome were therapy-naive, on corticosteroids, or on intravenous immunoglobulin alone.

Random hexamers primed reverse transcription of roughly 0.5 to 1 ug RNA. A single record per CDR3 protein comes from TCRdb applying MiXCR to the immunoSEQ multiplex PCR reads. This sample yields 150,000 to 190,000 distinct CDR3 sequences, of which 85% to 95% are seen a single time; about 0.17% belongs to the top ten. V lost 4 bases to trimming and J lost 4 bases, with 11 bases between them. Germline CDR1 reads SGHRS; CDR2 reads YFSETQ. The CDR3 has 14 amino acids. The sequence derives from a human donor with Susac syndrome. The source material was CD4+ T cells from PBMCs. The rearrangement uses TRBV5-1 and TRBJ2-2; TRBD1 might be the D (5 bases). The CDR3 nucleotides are TGCGCCAGCAGCCCCGACAGCTCCACCGGGGAGCTGTTTTTT. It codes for CASSPDSSTGELFF.